This passage covers 20 T cell receptor beta chains from one sample sequenced in a study of T cell responses to AZD1222 COVID-19 vaccine (dated by TCRdb to the early 2020s). Library preparation employed the immunoSEQ multiplex PCR assay. TCRdb re-hosts the immuneACCESS table, in-frame sequences only. Its copies lack some clones; in the studies checked, an unresolved V gene accounts for under half of them, and the cause for the rest is not known. This sample has some 92,000 clones in its table, and around 89% of those were observed once. The top ten clones comprise 2.5% to 3% of the sample. What this sample's time point label stands for: baseline before first vaccination. This material consisted of peripheral blood, taken on day 0 of AZD1222 vaccination. These receptors were obtained from an adult in good health.

V gene TRBV12-5 combines with J gene TRBJ2-2, with TRBD2 identical over 9 bases. The CDR3 has 15 amino acids. J was trimmed by 4 bases and V by 5 bases; bases with no gene match: 5. From germline, CDR1 is LGHNT and CDR2 FRNRAP. CDR3 protein: CASGPAAGGTGELFF. Written as DNA, the CDR3 is TGTGCTAGTGGTCCAGCAGCGGGGGGCACCGGGGAGCTGTTTTTT.

The chain links TRBV3-1 (or the pseudogene TRBV3-2) to TRBJ1-1; 7 positions match TRBD1. The V segment lost 1 base and the J segment 8 bases; nucleotides outside the gene matches: 4. The germline V gene has CDR1 LGHDT and CDR2 YNNKEL (reference sequence). The CDR3 is 13 residues long. Written as DNA, the CDR3 is TGTGCCAGCAGCCAAGCCGGGACAGACGAAGCTTTCTTT. It translates to CASSQAGTDEAFF.

V is TRBV3-1 (or the pseudogene TRBV3-2) and J is TRBJ1-4; D is unresolved. Trimming removed 1 base from V and 11 bases from J, with 17 bases in between. The CDR3 spans 15 residues. Germline CDR1 reads LGHDT; CDR2 reads YNNKEL (reference sequence). CDR3 coding DNA: TGTGCCAGCAGCCAAGGATCCCTAAACGGGATTAAACTGTTTTTT. Amino acids: CASSQGSLNGIKLFF.

This chain links TRBV4-1 with TRBJ2-1; 9 nucleotides agree with TRBD1. Germline CDR1 is MGHRA and CDR2 is YSYEKL. The CDR3 is 16 amino acids. J gave up 3 bases and V 1 base, and 4 bases lay outside the gene matches. The CDR3 sequence: CASSQGPGQGYNEQFF. Written as DNA, the CDR3 is TGCGCCAGCAGCCAAGGCCCGGGACAGGGCTACAATGAGCAGTTCTTC.

The chain couples TRBV6-5 to TRBJ1-5; D possibly corresponds to TRBD1 (5 bases). Germline values: CDR1 MNHEY, CDR2 SVGAGI. This CDR3 spans 12 amino acids. Trimming cost V 9 bases and J 6 bases, with 12 bases left between them. The CDR3 here is CASTGFSQPQHF. DNA for the CDR3: TGTGCCAGTACAGGTTTTAGTCAGCCCCAGCATTTT.

The chain is built from TRBV7-8 and TRBJ2-5; 10 nucleotides align to TRBD2. Germline V lookup: CDR1 SGHVS, CDR2 FQNEAQ. The V segment lost 1 base and the J segment 7 bases; nucleotides outside the gene matches: 21. This CDR3 is built from 20 residues. CDR3 region: CASSLVPTLLAGLKSGTQYF. For the CDR3, the DNA is TGTGCCAGCAGCTTAGTCCCAACCCTACTAGCGGGATTGAAATCCGGGACCCAGTACTTC.

The chain links TRBV19 to TRBJ1-2; a possible D gene is TRBD1 (5 bases). This CDR3 has 14 amino acids. Germline V gene lookup returns CDR1 LNHDA and CDR2 SQIVND (reference sequence). Deletions cut 5 bases from V and 4 bases from J, with 14 bases between. CDR3 sequence (DNA): TGTGCCAGTAGTGTTACCGGGGGTGGCTATGGCTACACCTTC. Translation: CASSVTGGGYGYTF. The whole variable domain, remainder taken from reference TRBV19 and TRBJ1-2, is DGGITQSPKYLFRKEGQNVTLSCEQNLNHDAMYWYRQDPGQGLRLIYYSQIVNDFQKGDIAEGYSVSREKKESFPLTVTSAQKNPTAFYLCASSVTGGGYGYTFGSGTRLTVV.

The V and J genes are TRBV5-1 and TRBJ1-2, with 8 bases aligning to TRBD1. This CDR3 is built from 14 residues. Losses at the gene ends were 4 bases for V and 0 bases for J; bases not matched to a gene: 2. Germline V lookup: CDR1 SGHRS, CDR2 YFSETQ. In DNA form, the CDR3 reads TGCGCCAGCAGCGCACAGGGGGCTAACTATGGCTACACCTTC. Its protein product is CASSAQGANYGYTF. The variable domain in full, with the rest retrieved from reference TRBV5-1 and TRBJ1-2, is KAGVTQTPRYLIKTRGQQVTLSCSPISGHRSVSWYQQTPGQGLQFLFEYFSETQRNKGNFPGRFSGRQFSNSRSEMNVSTLELGDSALYLCASSAQGANYGYTFGSGTRLTVV.

The chain links TRBV3-1 (or the pseudogene TRBV3-2) to TRBJ2-3, with TRBD2 matching 7 bases. The germline gives CDR1 LGHDT, CDR2 YNNKEL (reference sequence). J gave up 6 bases and V 2 bases, and 5 bases lay outside the gene matches. This CDR3 contains 14 residues. CDR3 DNA: TGTGCCAGCAGCCAACTGGCCGGGGGGGATACGCAGTATTTT. Protein: CASSQLAGGDTQYF.

In regard to this clone: Germline and junction disagree at one end, which may indicate a read error. This chain joins TRBV4-1 and TRBJ1-1, with 9 bases fitting TRBD1. The CDR3 is made up of 16 amino acids. Germline V gene sequence: CDR1 MGHRA, CDR2 YSYEKL. DNA for the CDR3: TGCGCCAGCAGCCAAGATGGGGACAGGGTGAACAATGAAGCTTTCTTT. It is translated as CASSQDGDRVNNEAFF.

The V and J genes are TRBV28 and TRBJ1-4; TRBD1 agrees at 7 bases. CDR3 length equals 16 residues. The J segment lost 5 bases and the V segment lost 1 base, leaving 7 bases of the junction unmatched. CDR1 is MDHEN and CDR2 is SYDVKM in the germline V gene. The CDR3 DNA reads TGTGCCAGCAGTTTATTCCAGGGGACAGCAAATGAAAAACTGTTTTTT. This codes for CASSLFQGTANEKLFF.

The chain has TRBV19 and TRBJ1-1, with 8 bases identical to TRBD1. J gave up 1 base and V 6 bases, and 4 bases lay outside the gene matches. The CDR3 runs to 14 residues. Germline V CDR1 and CDR2: LNHDA, SQIVND (reference sequence). The DNA for the CDR3 is TGTGCCAGTAGCAGACAGGGGAAGAACACTGAAGCTTTCTTT. Its translation: CASSRQGKNTEAFF.

The chain combines TRBV25-1 with TRBJ1-2; possible D gene TRBD1, 5 bases. The CDR3 loop spans 14 amino acids. Looked up from germline, CDR1 is MGHDK and CDR2 is SYGVNS. V shed 4 bases and J shed 3 bases, with 12 bases lying between them. CDR3 residues: CASSAPPTDYGYTF. Written as DNA, the CDR3 is TGTGCCAGCAGTGCGCCTCCGACAGACTATGGCTACACCTTC.

The chain's CDR3 is CASSQGLQGHEEQFF. The CDR3 bases are TGTGCCAGCAGCCAAGGGCTGCAGGGGCACGAGGAGCAGTTCTTC. The rearrangement joins TRBV3-1 (or the pseudogene TRBV3-2) to TRBJ2-1, with D possibly matching TRBD1 (6 bases). The CDR3 runs to 15 residues. In germline, CDR1 is LGHDT, CDR2 YNNKEL (reference sequence). Trimming removed 1 base from V and 10 bases from J, with 17 bases in between.

This sequence joins TRBV19 and TRBJ2-7; D not resolved. With 3 bases removed from V and 8 bases from J, the gap between germline ends came to 11 bases. Germline loops: CDR1 LNHDA, CDR2 SQIVND (reference sequence). CDR3 size: 12 residues. Written as DNA, the CDR3 is TGTGCCAGTAGTATTGAGGCGACCAAGCAGTACTTC. Amino acid sequence: CASSIEATKQYF.

The rearrangement links TRBV7-9 to TRBJ1-4, with 7 bases matching TRBD1. CDR1 SEHNR and CDR2 FQNEAQ come from the germline V gene (reference sequence). The V segment lost 5 bases and the J segment 7 bases; nucleotides outside the gene matches: 4. There are 13 residues in the CDR3. The CDR3 region is CASSTRTGEKLFF. The CDR3 DNA is TGTGCCAGCAGCACAAGGACAGGTGAAAAACTGTTTTTT.

CDR3 sequence: CASGQNRGRDSPLHF. In DNA, the CDR3 is TGTGCCAGCGGGCAAAACAGGGGGCGGGATTCACCCCTCCACTTT. The J gene is TRBJ1-6, the V gene TRBV7-2; 9 nucleotides agree with TRBD1. Looked up from germline, CDR1 is SGHTA and CDR2 is FQGNSA. J gave up 8 bases and V 8 bases, and 10 bases lay outside the gene matches. There are 15 residues in the CDR3.

This clone showed up just a few times. The chain couples TRBV18 to TRBJ1-1, with D uncertain. CDR3 length: 15 residues. Germline-derived CDR1 and CDR2 are KGHSH and LQKENI. V was pared by 1 base and J by 0 bases, with 9 bases between. The CDR3 DNA sequence: TGTGCCAGCTCACCACGGAGACAAGTGAACACTGAAGCTTTCTTT. Encoded protein: CASSPRRQVNTEAFF.

This chain connects TRBV30 to TRBJ1-1, with a tentative D call TRBD1 (6 bases). Between the trimmed V and J ends, which lost 4 bases and 8 bases, there was a span of 11 bases. There are 11 residues in the CDR3. Germline-derived CDR1 and CDR2 are GTSNPN and SVGIG (reference sequence). CDR3 sequence reads: CAWTQGSEAFF. CDR3 nucleotide sequence: TGTGCCTGGACTCAGGGGTCCGAAGCTTTCTTT.

Here the CDR3 reads CASSLAQGSYNEQFF. Here the CDR3 DNA reads TGTGCCAGCAGCTTAGCCCAGGGCTCCTACAATGAGCAGTTCTTC. The chain joins TRBV11-2 to TRBJ2-1, with TRBD1 as a possible D gene (5 bases). Germline CDR1 and CDR2: SGHAT and FQNNGV. The V gene lost 1 base and the J gene lost 0 bases, with 7 bases spanning the gap. This CDR3 has 15 amino acids.